A selection of T cell receptor beta chains follows, all from one sample in a study of blood T cells in healthy people across ages. TCRdb re-analysed the 5' RACE reads in MiXCR, keeping a single row per CDR3 protein. This table has about 1 million distinct CDR3 sequences, 35% to 55% appearing once. The sample comprised blood. The receptors derive from a woman aged 55 to 70 in good health. The CDR3 runs from the conserved cysteine through the conserved F or W. The D gene is left open where the match is weak. Where a row states a size, it is once, few, many or the class of an expanded clone; other rows omit it.

V gene: TRBV29-1
clone size: once
D gene: TRBD1
J gene: TRBJ1-4
CDR3 protein: CSVRTGSEKLFF
CDR3 DNA: TGCAGCGTTAGGACAGGGAGTGAAAAACTGTTTTTT

V gene: TRBV11-2
clone size: few
D gene: TRBD2
J gene: TRBJ2-1
CDR3 protein: CASSARLAGTYNEQFF
CDR3 DNA: TGTGCCAGCAGCGCCAGACTAGCGGGGACGTACAATGAGCAGTTCTTC

V gene: TRBV7-7
clone size: NA
D gene: TRBD2
J gene: TRBJ2-1
CDR3 protein: CASSPSGSPSDEQFF
CDR3 DNA: TGTGCCAGCAGCCCTAGCGGGAGCCCTTCAGATGAGCAGTTCTTC

V gene: TRBV5-1
clone size: NA
D gene: NA
J gene: TRBJ2-7
CDR3 protein: CASSRLGEGEQYF
CDR3 DNA: TGCGCCAGCAGCCGCCTCGGCGAGGGCGAGCAGTACTTC

V gene: TRBV6-6
clone size: NA
D gene: NA
J gene: TRBJ2-7
CDR3 protein: CASSYTRAGPDYYEQYF
CDR3 DNA: TGTGCCAGCAGTTACACTCGGGCAGGGCCCGATTACTACGAGCAGTACTTC

V gene: TRBV5-1
clone size: NA
D gene: NA
J gene: TRBJ1-5
CDR3 protein: CASSLDSIDQPQHF
CDR3 DNA: TGCGCCAGCAGCTTGGACAGCATCGATCAGCCCCAGCATTTT

V gene: TRBV3-1
clone size: NA
D gene: TRBD2
J gene: TRBJ2-5
CDR3 protein: CASSQFGGRAFNDEQYF
CDR3 DNA: TGTGCCAGCAGCCAATTCGGTGGGAGGGCCTTTAACGATGAGCAGTACTTC

V gene: TRBV29-1
clone size: NA
D gene: NA
J gene: TRBJ1-1
CDR3 protein: CSVASPRLNTEAFF
CDR3 DNA: TGCAGCGTTGCTTCCCCACGGCTAAACACCGAAGCTTTCTTT

V gene: TRBV5-1
clone size: NA
D gene: TRBD1
J gene: TRBJ2-7
CDR3 protein: CASSLGDRGRAEQYF
CDR3 DNA: TGCGCCAGCAGCTTGGGGGACAGGGGGCGCGCCGAGCAGTACTTC

V gene: TRBV20-1
clone size: few
D gene: NA
J gene: TRBJ2-7
CDR3 protein: CSARRGPPEAYEQYF
CDR3 DNA: TGCAGTGCCAGGAGAGGGCCACCGGAAGCATACGAGCAGTACTTC

V gene: TRBV2
clone size: NA
D gene: NA
J gene: TRBJ2-7
CDR3 protein: CAGSETRTAYEQYF
CDR3 DNA: TGTGCCGGCAGTGAAACCCGGACGGCCTACGAGCAGTACTTC

V gene: TRBV20-1
clone size: once
D gene: TRBD1
J gene: TRBJ1-2
CDR3 protein: CSARPNVAGGANYGYTF
CDR3 DNA: TGCAGTGCTAGGCCGAATGTGGCAGGGGGAGCTAACTATGGCTACACCTTC

V gene: TRBV6-2/TRBV6-3
clone size: NA
D gene: TRBD2
J gene: TRBJ2-7
CDR3 protein: CASSLSGGDSYEQYF
CDR3 DNA: TGTGCCAGCAGCTTAAGCGGGGGAGACTCCTACGAGCAGTACTTC

V gene: TRBV18
clone size: few
D gene: TRBD2
J gene: TRBJ2-1
CDR3 protein: CASSSLAGGLYNEQFF
CDR3 DNA: TGTGCCAGCTCGTCGTTAGCGGGAGGCCTCTACAATGAGCAGTTCTTC

V gene: TRBV5-1
clone size: NA
D gene: NA
J gene: TRBJ2-1
CDR3 protein: CASSEITGPNEQFF
CDR3 DNA: TGCGCCAGCAGCGAAATCACAGGTCCCAATGAGCAGTTCTTC

V gene: TRBV28
clone size: many
D gene: NA
J gene: TRBJ2-7
CDR3 protein: CASSYSAYEQYF
CDR3 DNA: TGTGCCAGCAGTTACTCGGCCTACGAGCAGTACTTC

V gene: TRBV20-1
clone size: NA
D gene: NA
J gene: TRBJ2-1
CDR3 protein: CSFGDNEQFF
CDR3 DNA: TGCAGTTTTGGCGACAATGAGCAGTTCTTC

V gene: TRBV12-5
clone size: NA
D gene: NA
J gene: TRBJ1-5
CDR3 protein: CASGLVLGGSFNQPQHF
CDR3 DNA: TGTGCTAGTGGTTTGGTACTCGGCGGCAGCTTCAATCAGCCCCAGCATTTT

V gene: TRBV12-3/TRBV12-4
clone size: NA
D gene: NA
J gene: TRBJ1-2
CDR3 protein: CASSWDNYGYTF
CDR3 DNA: TGTGCCAGCAGTTGGGACAACTATGGCTACACCTTC

V gene: TRBV27
clone size: NA
D gene: NA
J gene: TRBJ1-2
CDR3 protein: CASSLLGRREGYGYTF
CDR3 DNA: TGTGCCAGCAGTTTATTAGGACGGAGGGAAGGCTATGGCTACACCTTC